The next 8 T cell receptor beta chains were all read from a single sample in a study of cytomegalovirus exposure and HLA in healthy donors (TCRdb year 2017). Library creation used the immunoSEQ multiplex PCR assay. A mixture of 60 forward primers for TCR Vbeta segments and 13 reverse primers for TCR Jbeta segments was used in the multiplex PCR. TCRdb limited this immuneACCESS table to in-frame rearrangements with V and J called. A share of clones is missing; checked studies link under half to unresolved V genes, and the rest is unexplained. A total of some 93,000 clones appear in this sample, roughly 60% of them only once. Together, the top ten hold more than 5% of the sample. Sequencing was done on a sample of PBMCs. These receptors came from a boy aged 5 to 17 in good health and CMV-seropositive.

The chain employs TRBV2 and TRBJ1-5; 8 bases are a match to TRBD1. CDR3 length: 14 amino acids. Germline loops: CDR1 SNHLY, CDR2 FYNNEI. J was trimmed by 9 bases and V by 5 bases; bases with no gene match: 9. CDR3 DNA: TGTGCCAGCAGTCTGAATTCAGGGGGCTGGCCCCAGCATTTT. This gives the protein CASSLNSGGWPQHF. Filled out from reference TRBV2 and TRBJ1-5, the complete variable domain reads EPEVTQTPSHQVTQMGQEVILRCVPISNHLYFYWYRQILGQKVEFLVSFYNNEISEKSEIFDDQFSVERPDGSNFTLKIRSTKLEDSAMYFCASSLNSGGWPQHFGDGTRLSIL.

This clone has only one observation. The V and J genes are TRBV5-4 and TRBJ1-2; TRBD1 agrees at 7 bases. The germline V gene encodes CDR1 SGHNT and CDR2 YYREEE (reference sequence). CDR3 length: 16 amino acids. Trimming at V came to 0 bases and at J to 0 bases, leaving 5 bases not matched to a gene. CDR3 nucleotide sequence: TGTGCCAGCAGCTTGGCGGGACAGAGAGCTAACTATGGCTACACCTTC. Encoded protein: CASSLAGQRANYGYTF.

The rearrangement uses TRBV25-1 and TRBJ1-1, with D possibly TRBD1 on 5 matching bases. Germline V CDR1 and CDR2: MGHDK, SYGVNS. The ends were cut back, 8 bases at V and 5 bases at J, with 15 bases in the middle. The CDR3 runs 13 residues. The chain's CDR3 is CASRPGPRTEAFF. CDR3 bases: TGTGCCAGCCGTCCAGGGCCTCGGACTGAAGCTTTCTTT.

V and J are TRBV7-2 and TRBJ1-1; TRBD1 might be the D (6 bases). Germline-derived CDR1 and CDR2 are SGHTA and FQGNSA. V lost 7 bases and J lost 5, with 14 bases in between. This CDR3 is built from 13 residues. CDR3 amino acids: CASTEGRGTEAFF. CDR3 coding DNA: TGTGCCAGCACCGAGGGCAGGGGAACTGAAGCTTTCTTT.

This clone is a singleton in its sample. V and J are TRBV30 and TRBJ2-1, with D possibly being TRBD1 (5 bases). Germline CDR1 is GTSNPN and CDR2 is SVGIG (reference sequence). The germline V and J ends were trimmed by 2 bases and 0 bases, with 8 bases remaining between them. CDR3 length equals 14 residues. The CDR3 region is CAWSLQDSYNEQFF. The DNA of the CDR3 is TGTGCCTGGAGTTTACAGGACTCCTACAATGAGCAGTTCTTC. The whole variable domain, remainder taken from reference TRBV30 and TRBJ2-1, is SQTIHQWPATLVQPVGSPLSLECTVEGTSNPNLYWYRQAAGRGLQLLFYSVGIGQISSEVPQNLSASRPQDRQFILSSKKLLLSDSGFYLCAWSLQDSYNEQFFGPGTRLTVL.

There are a few counts of this clone. The V call is TRBV7-4, the J call TRBJ1-1; 10 bases fit TRBD1. Germline CDR1 and CDR2: SGHVT and SQSDAQ. This CDR3 spans 15 amino acids. V shed 7 bases and J 10 bases; nucleotides not matched to a gene: 15. DNA for the CDR3: TGTGCCAGCACCGTCGGAGGGACAGGGGATATTCGAGCTTTCTTT. Its protein is CASTVGGTGDIRAFF.

This sequence joins TRBV11-2 and TRBJ2-7, with D perhaps TRBD1 (6 bases). The CDR3 extends over 15 amino acids. The V and J ends lost 5 bases and 6 bases respectively, with 20 bases between them. CDR1 and CDR2 (germline): SGHAT, FQNNGV. The CDR3 is CASSAVRTAYVEQYF. CDR3 coding DNA: TGTGCCAGCAGCGCCGTCCGGACAGCCTACGTCGAGCAGTACTTC.

A note on this clone: The junction differs from germline at one of its ends, possibly a read error. The rearrangement uses TRBV29-1 and TRBJ1-2, with 10 nucleotides matching TRBD1. The CDR3 contains 15 residues. The germline V gene encodes CDR1 SQVTM and CDR2 ANQGSEA. The DNA for the CDR3 is TGCAGCGCGGCACATTTGGGACAGGGGTTTTCTGGCTACCCCTTC. As protein: CSAAHLGQGFSGYPF.